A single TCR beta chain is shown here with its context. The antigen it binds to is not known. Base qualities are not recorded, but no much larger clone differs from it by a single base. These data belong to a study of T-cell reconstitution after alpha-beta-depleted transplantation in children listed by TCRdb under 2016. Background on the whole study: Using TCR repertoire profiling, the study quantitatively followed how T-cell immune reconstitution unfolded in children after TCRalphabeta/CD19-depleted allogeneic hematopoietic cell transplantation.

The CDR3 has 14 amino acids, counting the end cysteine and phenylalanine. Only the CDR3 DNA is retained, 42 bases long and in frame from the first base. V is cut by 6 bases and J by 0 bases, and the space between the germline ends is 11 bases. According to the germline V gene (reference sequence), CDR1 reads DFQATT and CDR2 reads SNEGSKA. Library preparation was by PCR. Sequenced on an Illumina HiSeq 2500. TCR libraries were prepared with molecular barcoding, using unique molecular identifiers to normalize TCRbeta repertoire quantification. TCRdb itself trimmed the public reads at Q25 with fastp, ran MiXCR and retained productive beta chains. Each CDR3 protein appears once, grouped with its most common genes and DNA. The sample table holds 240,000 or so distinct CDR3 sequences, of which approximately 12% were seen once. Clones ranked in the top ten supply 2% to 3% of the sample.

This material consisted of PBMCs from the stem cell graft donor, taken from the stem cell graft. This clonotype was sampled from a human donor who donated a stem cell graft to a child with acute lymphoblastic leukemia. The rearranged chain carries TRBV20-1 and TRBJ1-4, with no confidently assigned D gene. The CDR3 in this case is CSAPYIATNEKLFF. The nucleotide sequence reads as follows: TGCAGTGCGCCGTACATCGCAACTAATGAAAAACTGTTTTTT.